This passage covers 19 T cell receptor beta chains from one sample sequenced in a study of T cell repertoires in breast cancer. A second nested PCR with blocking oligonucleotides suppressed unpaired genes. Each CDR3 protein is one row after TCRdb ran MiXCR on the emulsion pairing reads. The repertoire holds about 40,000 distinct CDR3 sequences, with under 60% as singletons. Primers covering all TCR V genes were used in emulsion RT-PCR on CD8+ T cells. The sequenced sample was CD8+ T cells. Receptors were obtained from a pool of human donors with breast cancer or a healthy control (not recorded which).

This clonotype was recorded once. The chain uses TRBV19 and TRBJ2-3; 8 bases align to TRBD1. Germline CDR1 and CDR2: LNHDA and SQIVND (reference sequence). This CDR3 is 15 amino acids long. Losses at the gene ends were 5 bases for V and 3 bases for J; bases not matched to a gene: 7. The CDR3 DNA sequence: TGTGCCAGTAGTGGATCGACAGGGGCGACAGATACGCAGTATTTT. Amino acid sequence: CASSGSTGATDTQYF.

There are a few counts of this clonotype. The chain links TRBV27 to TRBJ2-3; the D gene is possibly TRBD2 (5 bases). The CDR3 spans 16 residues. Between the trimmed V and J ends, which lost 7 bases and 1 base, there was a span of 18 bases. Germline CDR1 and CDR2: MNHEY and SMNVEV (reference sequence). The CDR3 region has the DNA TGTGCCAGCAAGGGCCTAGGACTGGCGGGCACAGATACGCAGTATTTT. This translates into CASKGLGLAGTDTQYF.

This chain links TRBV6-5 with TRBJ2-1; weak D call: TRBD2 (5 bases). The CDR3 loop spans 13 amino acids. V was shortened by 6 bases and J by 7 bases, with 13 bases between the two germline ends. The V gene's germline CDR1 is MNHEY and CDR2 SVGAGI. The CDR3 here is CASRNLRRNEQFF. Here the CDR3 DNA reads TGTGCCAGCAGAAATCTGAGGAGGAATGAGCAGTTCTTC.

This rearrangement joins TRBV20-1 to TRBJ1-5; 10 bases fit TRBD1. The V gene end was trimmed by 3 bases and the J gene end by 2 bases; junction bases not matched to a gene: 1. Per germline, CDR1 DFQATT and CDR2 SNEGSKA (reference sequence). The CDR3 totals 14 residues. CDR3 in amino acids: CSASGTGGNQPQHF. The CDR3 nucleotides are TGCAGTGCTAGTGGGACAGGGGGCAATCAGCCCCAGCATTTT.

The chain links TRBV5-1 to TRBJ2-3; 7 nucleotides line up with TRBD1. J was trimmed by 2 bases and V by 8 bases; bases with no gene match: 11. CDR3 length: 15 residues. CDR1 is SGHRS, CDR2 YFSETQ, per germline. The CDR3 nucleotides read TGCGCCAGTTACCGCCGGGACAGAGACACAGATACGCAGTATTTT. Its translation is CASYRRDRDTDTQYF.

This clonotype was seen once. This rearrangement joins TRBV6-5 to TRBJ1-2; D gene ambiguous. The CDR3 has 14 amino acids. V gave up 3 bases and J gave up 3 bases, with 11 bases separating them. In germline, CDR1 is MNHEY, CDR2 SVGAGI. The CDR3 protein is CASSYSVVYYGYTF. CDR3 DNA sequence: TGTGCCAGCAGTTATAGCGTGGTTTACTATGGCTACACCTTC.

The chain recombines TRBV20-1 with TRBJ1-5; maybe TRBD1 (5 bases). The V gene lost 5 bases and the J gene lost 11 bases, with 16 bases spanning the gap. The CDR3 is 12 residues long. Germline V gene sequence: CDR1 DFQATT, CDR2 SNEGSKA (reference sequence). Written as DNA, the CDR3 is TGCAGTGCTGGGGGTGGACCCCCAGCCCAGCATTTT. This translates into CSAGGGPPAQHF.

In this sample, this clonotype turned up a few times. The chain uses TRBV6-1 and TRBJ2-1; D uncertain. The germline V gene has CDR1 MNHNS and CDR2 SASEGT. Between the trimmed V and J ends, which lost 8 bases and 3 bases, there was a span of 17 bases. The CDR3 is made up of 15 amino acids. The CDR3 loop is CASGRLDFGYNEQFF. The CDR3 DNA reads TGTGCCAGCGGAAGACTCGACTTCGGCTACAATGAGCAGTTCTTC.

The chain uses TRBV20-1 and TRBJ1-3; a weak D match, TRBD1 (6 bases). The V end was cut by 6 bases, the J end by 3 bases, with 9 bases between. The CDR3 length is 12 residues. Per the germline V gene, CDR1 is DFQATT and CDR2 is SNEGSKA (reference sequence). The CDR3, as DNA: TGCAGTGCCCCGACAGGTGGAAACACCATATATTTT. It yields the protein CSAPTGGNTIYF.

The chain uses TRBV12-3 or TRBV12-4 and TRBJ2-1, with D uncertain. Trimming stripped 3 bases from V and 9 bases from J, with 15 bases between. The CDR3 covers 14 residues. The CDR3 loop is CASSFRVRVGEQFF. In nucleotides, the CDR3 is TGTGCCAGCAGTTTTCGTGTCCGAGTAGGTGAGCAGTTCTTC.

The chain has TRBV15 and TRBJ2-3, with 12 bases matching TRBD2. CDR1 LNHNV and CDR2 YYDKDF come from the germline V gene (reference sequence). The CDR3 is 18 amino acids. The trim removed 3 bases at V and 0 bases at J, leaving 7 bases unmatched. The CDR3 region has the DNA TGTGCCACCAGCAGGAGAGGACTAGCGGGACTTAGCACAGATACGCAGTATTTT. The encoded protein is CATSRRGLAGLSTDTQYF.

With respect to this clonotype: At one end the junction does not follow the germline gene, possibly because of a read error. Here the CDR3 DNA reads TGTGCCAGCAGTTACTCGGGTCGGACTGCAGATAATTCACCCCCCCACTTT. Residues: CASSYSGRTADNSPPHF. The rearrangement joins TRBV6-6 to TRBJ1-6, with unresolved D. This CDR3 has 17 residues. CDR1 MNHNY and CDR2 SVGAGI come from the germline V gene (reference sequence).

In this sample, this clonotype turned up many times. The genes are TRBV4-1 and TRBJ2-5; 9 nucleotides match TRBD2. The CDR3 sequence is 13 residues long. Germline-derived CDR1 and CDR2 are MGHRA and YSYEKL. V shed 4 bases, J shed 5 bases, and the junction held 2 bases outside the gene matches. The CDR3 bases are TGCGCCAGCAGCCGCGGGGGGGTGGAGACCCAGTACTTC. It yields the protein CASSRGGVETQYF.

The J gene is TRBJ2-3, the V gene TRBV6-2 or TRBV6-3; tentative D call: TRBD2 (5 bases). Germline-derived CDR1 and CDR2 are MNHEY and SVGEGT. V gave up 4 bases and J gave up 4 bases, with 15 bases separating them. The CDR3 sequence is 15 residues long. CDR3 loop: CASSSISETSDTQYF. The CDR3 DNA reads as TGTGCCAGCAGTTCGATTAGCGAGACCTCAGATACGCAGTATTTT.

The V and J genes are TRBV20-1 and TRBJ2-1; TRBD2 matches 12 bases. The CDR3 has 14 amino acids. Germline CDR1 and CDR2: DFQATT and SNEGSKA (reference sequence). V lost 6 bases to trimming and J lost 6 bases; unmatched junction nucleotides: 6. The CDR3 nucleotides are TGCAGTGCCACGCTAGCGGGAGGGACCAATGAGCAGTTCTTC. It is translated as CSATLAGGTNEQFF.

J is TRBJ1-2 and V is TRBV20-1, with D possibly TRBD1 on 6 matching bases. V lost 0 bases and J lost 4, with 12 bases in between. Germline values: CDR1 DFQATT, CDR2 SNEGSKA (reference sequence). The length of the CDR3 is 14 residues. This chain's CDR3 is CSARDFTGSYGYTF. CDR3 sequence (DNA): TGCAGTGCTAGAGATTTTACAGGGAGCTATGGCTACACCTTC.

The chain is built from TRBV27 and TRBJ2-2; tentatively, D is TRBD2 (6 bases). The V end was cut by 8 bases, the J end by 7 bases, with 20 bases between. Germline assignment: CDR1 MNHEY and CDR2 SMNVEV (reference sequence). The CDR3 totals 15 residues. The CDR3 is CASRAPGRFIGELFF. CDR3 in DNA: TGTGCCAGCCGGGCCCCCGGGAGATTTATCGGGGAGCTGTTTTTT.

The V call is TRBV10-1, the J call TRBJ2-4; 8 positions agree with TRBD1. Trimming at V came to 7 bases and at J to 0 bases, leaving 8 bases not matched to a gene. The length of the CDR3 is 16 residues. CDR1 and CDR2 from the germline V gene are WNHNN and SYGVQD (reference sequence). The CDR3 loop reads CASKPRTGQAKNIQYF. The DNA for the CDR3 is TGCGCCAGCAAACCTAGGACAGGGCAAGCCAAAAACATTCAGTACTTC.

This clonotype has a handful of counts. Here the CDR3 DNA reads TGTGCCAGCAGCGGGACGGTGAACACTGAAGCTTTCTTT. Encoded protein: CASSGTVNTEAFF. The chain joins TRBV5-4 to TRBJ1-1; perhaps TRBD1 as D (5 bases). The germline gives CDR1 SGHNT, CDR2 YYREEE (reference sequence). V shed 4 bases and J shed 0 bases, with 7 bases lying between them. This CDR3 is 13 amino acids long. The full variable domain, its missing parts supplied by reference TRBV5-4 and TRBJ1-1, is ETGVTQSPTHLIKTRGQQVTLRCSSQSGHNTVSWYQQALGQGPQFIFQYYREEENGRGNFPPRFSGLQFPNYSSELNVNALELDDSALYLCASSGTVNTEAFFGQGTRLTVV.